What follows are 17 T cell receptor beta chains derived from one specimen sequenced in a study of cytomegalovirus exposure and HLA in healthy donors. The PCR was carried out with 60 Vbeta primers and 13 Jbeta primers. Only in-frame clones appear in the TCRdb table, and some are missing; sequencing was by immunoSEQ multiplex PCR. Of 100,000 to 120,000 clones detected, around 78% appear once; the ten largest clones hold 1% to 1.5%. The sample comprised PBMCs. These receptors were taken from a young woman in good health and CMV-seronegative.

This clone is a singleton in its sample. The chain links TRBV4-2 to TRBJ1-2; 7 nucleotides align to TRBD1. The ends lost 3 bases at V and 6 bases at J; junction bases unmatched: 10. The V gene's germline CDR1 is LGHNA and CDR2 YNFKEQ. The CDR3 extends over 15 amino acids. CDR3 bases: TGTGCCAGCAGCCATCCAGACAGGGTCTTGAATGGCTACACCTTC. It codes for CASSHPDRVLNGYTF.

The J gene is TRBJ2-7, the V gene TRBV4-2; D is unresolved. This CDR3 region has 14 residues. V lost 0 bases, J lost 2 bases, and 8 bases lay in between. Germline V lookup: CDR1 LGHNA, CDR2 YNFKEQ. The CDR3 DNA is TGTGCCAGCAGCCAAGAAAGAGCCCCCTACGAGCAGTACTTC. This translates into CASSQERAPYEQYF.

The rearrangement uses TRBV14 and TRBJ1-4, with a tentative D call TRBD1 (5 bases). Germline V gives CDR1 SGHDN, CDR2 FVKESK. Trimming removed 4 bases at V and 8 bases at J, with 11 bases between. CDR3 size: 13 residues. CDR3 DNA sequence: TGTGCCAGCAGCCTGACACGGGGGGAAAAACTGTTTTTT. It specifies CASSLTRGEKLFF.

The chain uses TRBV10-2 and TRBJ2-1; the match to TRBD2 covers 10 bases. Germline V CDR1 and CDR2: WSHSY, SAAADI. The V segment lost 6 bases and the J segment 3 bases; nucleotides outside the gene matches: 5. The CDR3 length is 15 residues. The CDR3 DNA reads as TGCGCCAGCAGCGAACTAGCGGGGAACTACAATGAGCAGTTCTTC. It codes for CASSELAGNYNEQFF.

The V and J genes are TRBV28 and TRBJ2-7; a possible D gene is TRBD2 (5 bases). Trimming removed 3 bases at V and 4 bases at J, with 10 bases between. The germline gives CDR1 MDHEN, CDR2 SYDVKM. There are 13 residues in the CDR3. The CDR3 sequence is CASSFPRDYEQYF. The CDR3 DNA is TGTGCCAGCAGTTTCCCCCGGGATTACGAGCAGTACTTC.

This chain links TRBV7-9 with TRBJ1-6, with D perhaps matching TRBD1 (6 bases). The CDR3 consists of 14 residues. V gave up 6 bases and J gave up 7 bases, with 13 bases separating them. Germline V gene data show CDR1 as SEHNR and CDR2 as FQNEAQ (reference sequence). In DNA, the CDR3 is TGTGCCAGCAGTAAGGCAGGGGAGAATTCACCCCTCCACTTT. This codes for CASSKAGENSPLHF.

The gene calls are TRBV19 and TRBJ1-1; tentative D call: TRBD1 (5 bases). V was shortened by 3 bases and J by 4 bases, with 9 bases between the two germline ends. This CDR3 comprises 13 residues. Germline lookup yields CDR1 LNHDA and CDR2 SQIVND (reference sequence). CDR3 amino acids: CASSMQGITEAFF. CDR3 DNA sequence: TGTGCCAGTAGTATGCAGGGCATCACTGAAGCTTTCTTT. Full variable domain (missing parts from reference TRBV19 and TRBJ1-1): DGGITQSPKYLFRKEGQNVTLSCEQNLNHDAMYWYRQDPGQGLRLIYYSQIVNDFQKGDIAEGYSVSREKKESFPLTVTSAQKNPTAFYLCASSMQGITEAFFGQGTRLTVV.

The chain recombines TRBV5-4 with TRBJ2-3; 7 bases are shared with TRBD1. Looked up from germline, CDR1 is SGHNT and CDR2 is YYREEE (reference sequence). Trimming cost V 4 bases and J 2 bases; bases outside gene matches: 10. This CDR3 comprises 16 residues. The CDR3 nucleotides are TGTGCCAGCAGCCGGCGGACAGGAGAAGACACAGATACGCAGTATTTT. It specifies CASSRRTGEDTDTQYF. Full variable domain (outside the CDR3, taken from reference TRBV5-4 and TRBJ2-3): ETGVTQSPTHLIKTRGQQVTLRCSSQSGHNTVSWYQQALGQGPQFIFQYYREEENGRGNFPPRFSGLQFPNYSSELNVNALELDDSALYLCASSRRTGEDTDTQYFGPGTRLTVL.

The chain recombines TRBV29-1 with TRBJ2-1, with 8 bases that match TRBD2. Germline CDR1 reads SQVTM; CDR2 reads ANQGSEA. J was trimmed by 7 bases and V by 2 bases; bases with no gene match: 4. CDR3 size: 13 residues. CDR3 nucleotide sequence: TGCAGCGTTGAAACTGGGACTAGTAATGAGCAGTTCTTC. Translated: CSVETGTSNEQFF.

J is TRBJ1-5 and V is TRBV15, with TRBD1 identical over 8 bases. Germline trimming cut 0 bases from V and 5 bases from J; bases unmatched to any gene: 9. This CDR3 is built from 17 residues. Germline V gives CDR1 LNHNV, CDR2 YYDKDF (reference sequence). The CDR3 protein is CATSRDDIGTGYQPQHF. The CDR3 DNA is TGTGCCACCAGCAGAGATGACATCGGGACAGGCTATCAGCCCCAGCATTTT. Full variable domain (rest looked up from reference TRBV15 and TRBJ1-5): DAMVIQNPRYQVTQFGKPVTLSCSQTLNHNVMYWYQQKSSQAPKLLFHYYDKDFNNEADTPDNFQSRRPNTSFCFLDIRSPGLGDTAMYLCATSRDDIGTGYQPQHFGDGTRLSIL.

In its sample, this clone was seen a few times. The chain has TRBV11-2 and TRBJ2-3; D unclear. Trimming removed 3 bases at V and 0 bases at J, with 4 bases between. The CDR3 sequence is 13 residues long. Germline V gene lookup returns CDR1 SGHAT and CDR2 FQNNGV. The CDR3 here is CASSFYSTDTQYF. The DNA of the CDR3 is TGTGCCAGCAGCTTTTATAGCACAGATACGCAGTATTTT.

DNA for the CDR3: TGTGCCAGCAGTCATGTGGGGGGGCTGGGGAATGAGCAGTTCTTC. Its protein is CASSHVGGLGNEQFF. The chain joins TRBV7-2 to TRBJ2-1; perhaps TRBD2 as D (7 bases). Germline lookup yields CDR1 SGHTA and CDR2 FQGNSA. The CDR3 contains 15 residues. V was cut by 6 bases and J by 7 bases, with 19 bases left in between.

This clone was seen just once. The chain combines TRBV28 with TRBJ2-1, with 7 bases aligning to TRBD2. Germline trimming cut 1 base from V and 8 bases from J; bases unmatched to any gene: 8. The CDR3 has 15 residues. Germline loops: CDR1 MDHEN, CDR2 SYDVKM. This chain's CDR3 is CASSLSGGGRHEQFF. CDR3 in DNA: TGTGCCAGCAGTTTATCGGGGGGAGGTCGCCATGAGCAGTTCTTC.

The V call is TRBV9, the J call TRBJ2-7; D is ambiguous. From germline, CDR1 is SGDLS and CDR2 YYNGEE. Trimming left V 0 bases short and J 2 bases short, with 9 bases between. There are 14 residues in the CDR3. CDR3 coding DNA: TGTGCCAGCAGCGTAGGTAGTGAGCCCTACGAGCAGTACTTC. Its translation: CASSVGSEPYEQYF.

The V and J genes are TRBV28 and TRBJ1-1; a weak D match, TRBD1 (6 bases). The CDR3 contains 16 residues. The germline V and J ends were trimmed by 7 bases and 1 base, with 19 bases remaining between them. Germline assignment: CDR1 MDHEN and CDR2 SYDVKM. CDR3 nucleotides: TGTGCCAGCATTTCGTGGGGGGGGCCCACGAACACTGAAGCTTTCTTT. This codes for CASISWGGPTNTEAFF.

The J gene is TRBJ1-3, the V gene TRBV14, with D hard to call. Germline CDR1 and CDR2: SGHDN and FVKESK. The germline V and J ends were trimmed by 1 base and 7 bases, with 5 bases remaining between them. This CDR3 has 12 residues. CDR3 nucleotide sequence: TGTGCCAGCAGCCAAGTTCGGAACACCATATATTTT. This encodes CASSQVRNTIYF. Full variable domain (missing parts from reference TRBV14 and TRBJ1-3): EAGVTQFPSHSVIEKGQTVTLRCDPISGHDNLYWYRRVMGKEIKFLLHFVKESKQDESGMPNNRFLAERTGGTYSTLKVQPAELEDSGVYFCASSQVRNTIYFGEGSWLTVV.

The J gene is TRBJ1-1, the V gene TRBV19; 7 bases are shared with TRBD1. The CDR3 is made up of 15 amino acids. The junction had 9 bases not matched to a gene; V was cut back by 5 bases and J by 3 bases. In germline, CDR1 is LNHDA, CDR2 SQIVND (reference sequence). The CDR3 protein is CASSARDSKDTEAFF. CDR3 nucleotides: TGTGCCAGTAGTGCCCGGGACAGTAAAGACACTGAAGCTTTCTTT.